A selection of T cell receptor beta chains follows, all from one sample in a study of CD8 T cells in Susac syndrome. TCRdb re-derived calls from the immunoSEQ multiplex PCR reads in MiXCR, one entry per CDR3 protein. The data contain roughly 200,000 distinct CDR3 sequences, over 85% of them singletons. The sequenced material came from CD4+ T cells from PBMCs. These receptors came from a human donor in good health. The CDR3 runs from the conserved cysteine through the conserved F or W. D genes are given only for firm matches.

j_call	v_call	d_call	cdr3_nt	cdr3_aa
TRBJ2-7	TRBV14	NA	TGTGCCAGCAGCCAAGAGCCCGGGCGAGGCGAGCAGTACTTC	CASSQEPGRGEQYF
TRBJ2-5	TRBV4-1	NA	TGCGCCAGCAGCCAAGATAGAGGGAGACAGGAGACCCAGTACTTC	CASSQDRGRQETQYF
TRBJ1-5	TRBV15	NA	TGTGCCACCAATCGGGACGGCAATCAGCCCCAGCATTTT	CATNRDGNQPQHF
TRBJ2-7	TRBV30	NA	TGTGCCTGGAGGAACCCAGGGGGGGACGAGCAGTACTTC	CAWRNPGGDEQYF
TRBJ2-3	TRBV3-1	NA	TGTGCCAGCAGCCAAGATCTAGGGTCAAGCACAGATACGCAGTATTTT	CASSQDLGSSTDTQYF
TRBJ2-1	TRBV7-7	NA	TGTGCCAGCAGCTTAGCAGTAGGGGAGTTGGCGAATGAGCAGTTCTTC	CASSLAVGELANEQFF
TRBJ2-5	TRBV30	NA	TGTGCCTGGAGTGTATGGGTAGGCGAGGAGACCCAGTACTTC	CAWSVWVGEETQYF
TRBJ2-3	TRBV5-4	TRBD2	TGTGCCAGCAGCAATAGCGGGAGTCGGAATACGCAGTATTTT	CASSNSGSRNTQYF
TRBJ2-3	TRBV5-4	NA	TGTGCCAGCAGCTTGTTGAGCGAAGATACGCAGTATTTT	CASSLLSEDTQYF
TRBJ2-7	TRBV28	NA	TGTGCCAGCAGTTTAAGCACGTCAGTGAGAGAGCAGTACTTC	CASSLSTSVREQYF
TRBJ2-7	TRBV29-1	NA	TGCAGCGTCGTCAGTTCTCTGAGCTCCTACGAGCAGTACTTC	CSVVSSLSSYEQYF
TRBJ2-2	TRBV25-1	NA	TGTGCCAGCAGTGACCAGTATCGCGGGGAGCTGTTTTTT	CASSDQYRGELFF
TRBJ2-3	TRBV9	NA	TGTGCCAGCAGCGTAGGCCCAGCGGTGCGTAGGGATACGCAGTATTTT	CASSVGPAVRRDTQYF
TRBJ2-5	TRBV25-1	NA	TGTGCCAGCAGTGAACGGCGGTACCAAGAGACCCAGTACTTC	CASSERRYQETQYF
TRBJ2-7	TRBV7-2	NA	TGTGCCAGCAGCAGAGAGGCGGTGGCAGACTACGAGCAGTACTTC	CASSREAVADYEQYF
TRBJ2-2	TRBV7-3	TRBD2	TGTGCCAGCAGCCCTAGCGGGTACCGCACCGGGGAGCTGTTTTTT	CASSPSGYRTGELFF
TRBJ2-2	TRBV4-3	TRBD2	TGCGCCAGCAGCCAGTTAGCGGGAGGGTGGACCGGGGAGCTGTTTTTT	CASSQLAGGWTGELFF
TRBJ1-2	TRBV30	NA	TGTGCCTGGAGTCGCCCAGAGAACTATGGCTACACCTTC	CAWSRPENYGYTF
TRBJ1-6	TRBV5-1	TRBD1	TGCGCCAGCAGCTTGGACAGGGGGCGCGGGGATTCACCCCTCCACTTT	CASSLDRGRGDSPLHF
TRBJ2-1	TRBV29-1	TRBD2	TGCAGCGTTTATACTAGCGGCTCCTACAATGAGCAGTTCTTC	CSVYTSGSYNEQFF
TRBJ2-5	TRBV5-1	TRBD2	TGCGCCAGCAGCTTTGCCCCCGGGACTACCCAAGAGACCCAGTACTTC	CASSFAPGTTQETQYF
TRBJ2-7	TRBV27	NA	TGTGCCAGCAGTTTACCTCTTTCGCGGGACGGGCAGTACTTC	CASSLPLSRDGQYF
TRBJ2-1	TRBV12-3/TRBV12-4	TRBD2	TGTGCCAGCAGTGGGCGACTAGCGGTTTACAATGAGCAGTTCTTC	CASSGRLAVYNEQFF
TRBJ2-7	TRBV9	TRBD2	TGTGCCAGCAGCGCCGGCCCTAGCGGGACCAAATACGAGCAGTACTTC	CASSAGPSGTKYEQYF
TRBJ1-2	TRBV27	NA	TGTGCCAGCAGTTACCGGGACGGAAGATATGGCTACACCTTC	CASSYRDGRYGYTF
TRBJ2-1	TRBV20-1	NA	TGCAGTGCTAGAGATCGGGACATAGGCTCCTACAATGAGCAGTTCTTC	CSARDRDIGSYNEQFF
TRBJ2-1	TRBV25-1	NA	TGTGCCAGCAGTGATCCCCGGAGATCCTACAATGAGCAGTTCTTC	CASSDPRRSYNEQFF
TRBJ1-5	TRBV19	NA	TGTGCCAGTAGTGCCCCGGGGACGATTCAGCCCCAGCATTTT	CASSAPGTIQPQHF
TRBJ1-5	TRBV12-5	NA	TGTGCTAGTGGTGGGGGGAACCAGCCCCAGCATTTT	CASGGGNQPQHF
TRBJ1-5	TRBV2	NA	TGTGCCAGCAGTGAACGCGGGGCGGCTCAGCCCCAGCATTTT	CASSERGAAQPQHF
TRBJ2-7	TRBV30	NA	TGTGCCTGGAGAGCGGAGGGTAACTACGAGCAGTACTTC	CAWRAEGNYEQYF
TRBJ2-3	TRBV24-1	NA	TGTGCCACCAGTGATGGTAGCGCAACGGTGGCAGATACGCAGTATTTT	CATSDGSATVADTQYF
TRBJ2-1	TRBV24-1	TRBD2	TGTGCCACCAGTGACCGGCTAGCGGGTTCCTACAATGAGCAGTTCTTC	CATSDRLAGSYNEQFF
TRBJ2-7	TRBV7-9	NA	TGTGCCAGCAGCTATAACAGGCCCTACAACCTTTCCTACGAGCAGTACTTC	CASSYNRPYNLSYEQYF
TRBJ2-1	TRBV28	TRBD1	TGTGCCAGCAGCAGACCGGGACAGGGGCTCAATGAGCAGTTCTTC	CASSRPGQGLNEQFF
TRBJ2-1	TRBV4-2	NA	TGTGCCAGCAGCCTCCTCGGGGGCGATTACAATGAGCAGTTCTTC	CASSLLGGDYNEQFF
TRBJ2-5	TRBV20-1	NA	TGCAGTGCTACGGGTGGAGGGCAGGAGACCCAGTACTTC	CSATGGGQETQYF
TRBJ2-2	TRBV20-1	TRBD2	TGCAGTGCTAGGTCGAGCGGGAGTATCGGGGAGCTGTTTTTT	CSARSSGSIGELFF
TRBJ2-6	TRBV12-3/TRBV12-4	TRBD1	TGTGCCAGCAGTCCGGGACAGGTCCGTAATACTGGGGCCAACGTCCTGACTTTC	CASSPGQVRNTGANVLTF
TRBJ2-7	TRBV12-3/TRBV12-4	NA	TGTGCCAGCAGTTTGGGACGGGAGCAGTACTTC	CASSLGREQYF
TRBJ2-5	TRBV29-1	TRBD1	TGCAGCGTTGGACAGGGGATGGGGACCCAGTACTTC	CSVGQGMGTQYF
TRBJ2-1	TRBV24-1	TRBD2	TGTGCCACCAGGGCCGGAAGCGGGAGGAATAAAAATGAGCAGTTCTTC	CATRAGSGRNKNEQFF
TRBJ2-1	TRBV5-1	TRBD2	TGCGCCAGCAGCCCCGTCAGCGGGAGTGAGCTTAATGAGCAGTTCTTC	CASSPVSGSELNEQFF
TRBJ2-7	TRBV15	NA	TGTGCCACCAGCAGAGAACCACAAGCCTACGAGCAGTACTTC	CATSREPQAYEQYF
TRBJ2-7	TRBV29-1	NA	TGCAGCGCCGGTGTTTCCTACGAGCAGTACTTC	CSAGVSYEQYF
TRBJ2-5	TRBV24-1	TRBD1	TGTGCCACCAACAAGGGGGCCCAAGAGACCCAGTACTTC	CATNKGAQETQYF